A single sample is the source of the 32 T cell receptor beta chains below, sequenced in a study of regulatory T cells in long-lasting Graves disease. Through Arm-PCR of CDR3 regions and iRepertoire HTBI primers, TCR beta libraries were built. TCRdb passed the multiplex PCR reads through MiXCR, listing each CDR3 protein once. Here the sample spans 530,000 or so distinct CDR3 sequences, roughly 13% being singletons. Time point described: newly diagnosed GD, antithyroid drugs for less than 3 months. After RNA was extracted from PBMCs, the TCR library was made from it. These data were likewise used in another study, on T cells in Graves' hyperthyroidism and ophthalmopathy.

This specimen consisted of peripheral blood mononuclear cells (PBMCs), obtained at new diagnosis, from a patient treated with antithyroid drugs. The source of these receptors is a man aged 25-45 years with Graves disease.

This clonotype was picked up many times. The junction shows a germline mismatch at one end, possibly a read error. This chain connects TRBV2 to TRBJ1-2, with D possibly matching TRBD1 (6 bases). The germline V gene encodes CDR1 SNHLY and CDR2 FYNNEI. The CDR3 spans 12 residues. The CDR3: CASSSRGGAGAF. Here the CDR3 DNA reads TGTGCCAGCAGTTCCCGGGGAGGGGCAGGGGCCTTC.

This clonotype was seen a handful of times. The chain has TRBV15 and TRBJ2-2; D gene unclear. CDR1 is LNHNV, CDR2 YYDKDF, per germline (reference sequence). V lost 0 bases and J lost 3, with 8 bases in between. The CDR3 covers 15 residues. CDR3 residues: CATSRDRVYTGELFF. The DNA of the CDR3 is TGTGCCACCAGCAGAGATAGAGTATACACCGGGGAGCTGTTTTTT.

Many counts were recorded for this clonotype. The rearrangement links TRBV6-5 to TRBJ1-2, with a weak D call TRBD1 (6 bases). V was trimmed by 2 bases and J by 2 bases, leaving 9 bases between them. Looked up from germline, CDR1 is MNHEY and CDR2 is SVGAGI. The CDR3 is 14 amino acids. The CDR3 region is CASSYRDRNYGYTF. The CDR3 DNA sequence: TGTGCCAGCAGTTACCGAGACAGGAACTATGGCTACACCTTC.

This clonotype was detected many times. The J gene is TRBJ1-1, the V gene TRBV13, with no clear D. Trimming took off 3 bases at V and 4 bases at J, with 6 bases between the two ends. The CDR3 contains 12 residues. Germline V gene lookup returns CDR1 PRHDT and CDR2 FYEKMQ (reference sequence). The CDR3 reads CASSFQTTEAFF. CDR3 DNA sequence: TGTGCCAGCAGCTTTCAAACCACTGAAGCTTTCTTT.

In the case of this clonotype: A much larger clone sits a single nucleotide away, making a read error possible. This chain links TRBV29-1 with TRBJ2-3; weak D call: TRBD2 (5 bases). The germline V gene encodes CDR1 SQVTM and CDR2 ANQGSEA. The CDR3 consists of 15 residues. Here the CDR3 DNA reads TGCAGTGCTAGCCCCTACCGGGGAGAAACAGATACGCAGTATTTT. Its translation: CSASPYRGETDTQYF.

This clonotype was seen repeatedly, ten times or more. The V gene is TRBV3-1, the J gene TRBJ2-1; 11 nucleotides match TRBD2. The CDR3 extends over 14 amino acids. Germline CDR1 LGHDT, CDR2 YNNKEL (reference sequence). Germline trimming cut 3 bases from V and 12 bases from J; bases unmatched to any gene: 7. CDR3 sequence reads: CASSQLGLAGGQFF. The CDR3 DNA reads TGTGCCAGCAGCCAGCTGGGCCTAGCGGGAGGGCAGTTCTTC.

This clonotype was observed many times. This rearrangement joins TRBV19 to TRBJ2-7, with D maybe TRBD1 (5 bases). Trimming pared 5 bases from V and 0 bases from J, leaving 14 bases between. Per germline, CDR1 LNHDA and CDR2 SQIVND (reference sequence). The CDR3 sequence is 15 residues long. CDR3 DNA sequence: TGTGCCAGTAGTGCCGACAGATTAAGCTCCTACGAGCAGTACTTC. It codes for CASSADRLSSYEQYF.

This clonotype has ten or more counts. The genes are TRBV14 and TRBJ1-1; D is ambiguous. V gave up 4 bases and J gave up 4 bases, with 19 bases separating them. CDR1 and CDR2 (germline): SGHDN, FVKESK. The length of the CDR3 is 16 residues. As DNA, the CDR3 is TGTGCCAGCAGCCCCGGCCGATCCTCGATGTTCACTGAAGCTTTCTTT. This sequence encodes CASSPGRSSMFTEAFF.

The chain is built from TRBV19 and TRBJ1-3; D might be TRBD1 (5 bases). This CDR3 region has 16 residues. In germline, CDR1 is LNHDA, CDR2 SQIVND (reference sequence). Trimming took off 5 bases at V and 0 bases at J, with 14 bases between the two ends. CDR3 coding DNA: TGTGCCAGTAGTTTGGGGCACAGGATCTCTGGAAACACCATATATTTT. Its translation: CASSLGHRISGNTIYF.

This clonotype was detected a few times. The V call is TRBV24-1, the J call TRBJ2-5; maybe TRBD2 (6 bases). The CDR3 extends over 16 amino acids. CDR1 KGHDR and CDR2 SFDVKD come from the germline V gene. Trimming stripped 4 bases from V and 4 bases from J, with 18 bases between. The DNA of the CDR3 is TGTGCCACCAGTGACACCGACGGAGGGTTCAGAGAGACCCAGTACTTC. Residues: CATSDTDGGFRETQYF.

This clonotype was observed at least ten times. The gene calls are TRBV13 and TRBJ2-7, with TRBD2 as a possible D gene (8 bases). V lost 3 bases to trimming and J lost 3 bases, with 15 bases between them. From germline, CDR1 is PRHDT and CDR2 FYEKMQ (reference sequence). The CDR3 is 15 amino acids. The CDR3: CASSFPGGGHYEQYF. DNA of the CDR3: TGTGCCAGCAGCTTCCCGGGAGGGGGCCACTACGAGCAGTACTTC.

This chain uses TRBV19 with TRBJ2-1; 11 nucleotides align to TRBD2. The J segment lost 9 bases and the V segment lost 0 bases, leaving 4 bases of the junction unmatched. Germline loops: CDR1 LNHDA, CDR2 SQIVND (reference sequence). This CDR3 contains 15 residues. The CDR3 loop is CASSIDHLAGGEQFF. The DNA of the CDR3 is TGTGCCAGTAGTATAGACCACCTAGCGGGGGGTGAGCAGTTCTTC.

This clonotype was recorded at least ten times. J is TRBJ2-7 and V is TRBV7-9, with 12 bases that match TRBD2. There are 16 residues in the CDR3. J lost 9 bases, V lost 7 bases, and 16 bases had no gene match. CDR1 is SEHNR, CDR2 FQNEAQ, per germline (reference sequence). The DNA of the CDR3 is TGTGCCAGCACCTCCCCCGGACTAGCGGGGTTCAAGCCGCAGTACTTC. Protein sequence: CASTSPGLAGFKPQYF.

This clonotype has at least ten counts. This chain uses TRBV3-1 with TRBJ1-4; TRBD1 is a possible D gene (5 bases). The CDR3 sequence is 16 residues long. Germline V gene sequence: CDR1 LGHDT, CDR2 YNNKEL (reference sequence). V gave up 2 bases and J gave up 7 bases, with 17 bases separating them. The CDR3 DNA follows: TGTGCCAGCAGCCAACGGGGGGGAGGGAAGGCTGAAAAACTGTTTTTT. It encodes CASSQRGGGKAEKLFF.

This clonotype was detected ten times or more. The chain uses TRBV9 and TRBJ2-3, with D uncertain. Deletions cut 0 bases from V and 4 bases from J, with 6 bases between. The CDR3 consists of 13 residues. Germline-derived CDR1 and CDR2 are SGDLS and YYNGEE. CDR3 DNA: TGTGCCAGCAGCGTAGTTGGGCCAGATACGCAGTATTTT. Residues: CASSVVGPDTQYF.

There are a few counts of this clonotype. This sequence joins TRBV10-2 and TRBJ1-1; 7 bases line up with TRBD1. Trimming removed 10 bases from V and 12 bases from J; junction bases left unmatched: 11. The CDR3 is made up of 11 amino acids. CDR1 is WSHSY and CDR2 is SAAADI in the germline V gene. CDR3 residues: CATLGQEVTFF. CDR3 DNA: TGCGCCACACTTGGACAGGAGGTAACTTTCTTT.

This clonotype appeared many times. The rearrangement uses TRBV27 and TRBJ2-1; D is ambiguous. Between the trimmed V and J ends, which lost 7 bases and 0 bases, there was a span of 13 bases. CDR3 size: 15 residues. Per germline, CDR1 MNHEY and CDR2 SMNVEV (reference sequence). CDR3 nucleotides: TGTGCCAGCAAAAGTGGCGGCGGCTCCTACAATGAGCAGTTCTTC. Translated: CASKSGGGSYNEQFF.

This clonotype came up many times. CDR3 protein: CASSPHLGAERTEAFF. CDR3 DNA sequence: TGTGCCAGCAGCCCTCACCTGGGGGCAGAGAGGACTGAAGCTTTCTTT. The chain couples TRBV28 to TRBJ1-1; D might be TRBD1 (6 bases). Looked up from germline, CDR1 is MDHEN and CDR2 is SYDVKM. The CDR3 length is 16 residues. Trimming took off 6 bases at V and 5 bases at J, with 22 bases between the two ends.

The table lists this clonotype with a few counts. The V and J genes are TRBV7-2 and TRBJ2-1; tentative D call: TRBD1 (5 bases). Germline V lookup: CDR1 SGHTA, CDR2 FQGNSA. The CDR3 is 16 residues long. V was cut by 0 bases and J by 4 bases, with 13 bases left in between. The CDR3 bases are TGTGCCAGCAGCTTAGCAGCAGGGCTGGGTTACAATGAGCAGTTCTTC. It is translated as CASSLAAGLGYNEQFF.

This clonotype turned up a few times. Given a much more abundant clone one base away, this may be a read error. This chain connects TRBV7-2 to TRBJ1-5; D ambiguous. The CDR3 contains 12 residues. Germline V lookup: CDR1 SGHTA, CDR2 FQGNSA. In nucleotides, the CDR3 is TGTGCCAGCAGCGTAGGTTCTCAGCCCCGGCATTTT. This encodes CASSVGSQPRHF.

Ten or more counts support this clonotype. The genes are TRBV12-3 or TRBV12-4 and TRBJ2-7, with D possibly matching TRBD2 (6 bases). Trimming stripped 4 bases from V and 3 bases from J, with 10 bases between. There are 13 residues in the CDR3. Written as DNA, the CDR3 is TGTGCCAGCAGTTCGGGAGAGGACTACGAGCAGTACTTC. Translated, it gives CASSSGEDYEQYF.

This clonotype was detected ten times or more. V is TRBV27 and J is TRBJ2-7; maybe TRBD2 (5 bases). CDR3 length: 14 amino acids. Germline CDR1 and CDR2: MNHEY and SMNVEV (reference sequence). V was trimmed by 4 bases and J by 2 bases, leaving 12 bases between them. The CDR3 loop is CASSSLARTYEQYF. Here the CDR3 DNA reads TGTGCCAGCAGTTCGCTAGCCAGGACCTACGAGCAGTACTTC.

This clonotype was found many times. Being one base from a much bigger clone, this may be a read error. The chain couples TRBV28 to TRBJ1-4; D is uncertain. This CDR3 spans 11 amino acids. Germline V lookup: CDR1 MDHEN, CDR2 SYDVKM. The V and J ends lost 6 bases and 4 bases respectively, with 3 bases between them. The CDR3: CASRDNEKLFF. The DNA for the CDR3 is TGTGCCAGCAGGGATAATGAAAAACTGTTTTTT.

This clonotype was recorded at least ten times. The rearrangement uses TRBV20-1 and TRBJ2-1, with D tentatively TRBD1 or TRBD2 (6 bases each). From germline, CDR1 is DFQATT and CDR2 SNEGSKA (reference sequence). The CDR3 is made up of 14 amino acids. V was pared by 6 bases and J by 2 bases, with 14 bases between. CDR3 protein: CSAASRGAYNEQFF. The CDR3, as DNA: TGCAGTGCCGCATCTAGGGGGGCCTACAATGAGCAGTTCTTC.

The CDR3 loop reads CASSIQGGTDTQYF. DNA for the CDR3: TGTGCCAGTAGTATTCAGGGGGGGACAGATACGCAGTATTTT. V gene TRBV19 combines with J gene TRBJ2-3, with D perhaps matching TRBD1 or TRBD2 (7 bases each). CDR1 is LNHDA and CDR2 is SQIVND in the germline V gene (reference sequence). This CDR3 is 14 amino acids long. V lost 3 bases and J 3 bases, leaving 10 bases between the germline ends.

The chain recombines TRBV10-3 with TRBJ1-5; D uncertain. Trimming pared 0 bases from V and 0 bases from J, leaving 12 bases between. CDR3 length: 17 residues. Germline CDR1 reads ENHRY; CDR2 reads SYGVKD. This CDR3 is CAISESQLSSSNQPQHF. The CDR3 region has the DNA TGTGCCATCAGTGAGTCGCAGCTTAGCTCTAGCAATCAGCCCCAGCATTTT.

This clonotype was recorded many times. The chain joins TRBV28 to TRBJ1-4; no clear D. Between the trimmed V and J ends, which lost 5 bases and 0 bases, there was a span of 13 bases. CDR3 length equals 16 residues. CDR1 and CDR2 (germline): MDHEN, SYDVKM. DNA of the CDR3: TGTGCCAGCAGTAATTACCAGATTACAACTAATGAAAAACTGTTTTTT. Translation: CASSNYQITTNEKLFF.

This clonotype was seen ten or more times. The rearrangement joins TRBV12-3 or TRBV12-4 to TRBJ2-7; TRBD2 agrees at 7 bases. The CDR3 is 11 amino acids. V was pared by 7 bases and J by 10 bases, with 7 bases of the junction left unmatched. The CDR3 spells CASTVGGEQYF. CDR3 DNA: TGTGCCAGCACCGTGGGGGGGGAACAGTACTTC.

CDR3 loop: CATGGRGYREQYF. The CDR3 DNA reads as TGTGCCACCGGAGGGAGGGGGTACCGCGAGCAGTACTTC. The chain is built from TRBV6-1 and TRBJ2-7; weak D call: TRBD2 (7 bases). This CDR3 contains 13 residues. V dropped 10 bases and J dropped 6 bases, with 19 bases sitting between them. Germline lookup yields CDR1 MNHNS and CDR2 SASEGT.

This clonotype was recorded a few times. This chain connects TRBV20-1 to TRBJ2-3; unclear D gene. CDR3 length: 14 amino acids. Per the germline V gene, CDR1 is DFQATT and CDR2 is SNEGSKA (reference sequence). Trimming pared 6 bases from V and 0 bases from J, leaving 13 bases between. The DNA for the CDR3 is TGCAGTGCCCACGGGCCAACTAGCACAGATACGCAGTATTTT. It is translated as CSAHGPTSTDTQYF.

At least ten counts were recorded for this clonotype. J is TRBJ2-7 and V is TRBV27, with 9 bases identical to TRBD2. CDR3 length: 13 amino acids. Germline trimming cut 2 bases from V and 8 bases from J; bases unmatched to any gene: 4. Germline values: CDR1 MNHEY, CDR2 SMNVEV (reference sequence). The CDR3 loop reads CASSLVLAGKQYF. The DNA of the CDR3 is TGTGCCAGCAGTTTAGTACTAGCGGGTAAGCAGTACTTC.

Remarks on this clonotype: The junction shows a germline mismatch at one end, possibly a read error. The chain has TRBV3-1 and TRBJ2-3; 8 bases are a match to TRBD2. CDR3 length: 16 residues. The germline V gene has CDR1 LGHDT and CDR2 YNNKEL (reference sequence). CDR3: CASSHNVAGKGDKQYF. CDR3 coding DNA: TGTGCCAGCAGTCACAACGTAGCGGGAAAGGGGGATAAGCAGTATTTT.